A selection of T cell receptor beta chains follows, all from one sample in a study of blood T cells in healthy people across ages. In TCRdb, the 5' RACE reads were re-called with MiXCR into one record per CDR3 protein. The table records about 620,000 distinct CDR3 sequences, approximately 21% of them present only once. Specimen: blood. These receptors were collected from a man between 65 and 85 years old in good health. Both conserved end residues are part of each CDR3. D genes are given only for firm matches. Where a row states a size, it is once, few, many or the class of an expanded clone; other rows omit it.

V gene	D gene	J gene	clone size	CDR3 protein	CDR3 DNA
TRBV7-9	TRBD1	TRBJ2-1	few	CASSLARDRGHRNEQFF	TGTGCCAGCAGCTTAGCCCGGGACAGGGGGCATAGGAATGAGCAGTTCTTC
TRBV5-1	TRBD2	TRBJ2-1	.	CASSLWGGGDEQFF	TGCGCCAGCAGCTTGTGGGGGGGGGGAGATGAGCAGTTCTTC
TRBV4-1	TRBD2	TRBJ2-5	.	CASSQEIGGLQETQYF	TGCGCCAGCAGCCAAGAGATCGGGGGGTTACAAGAGACCCAGTACTTC
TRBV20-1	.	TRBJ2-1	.	CSARVLIQVEQFF	TGCAGTGCGAGAGTACTAATCCAGGTTGAGCAGTTCTTC
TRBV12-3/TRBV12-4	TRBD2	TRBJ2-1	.	CASSSAGTSFNEQFF	TGTGCCAGCAGTTCTGCAGGGACTAGCTTCAATGAGCAGTTCTTC
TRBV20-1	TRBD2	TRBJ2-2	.	CSARQGLAGAGELFF	TGCAGTGCTAGACAAGGACTAGCGGGAGCCGGGGAGCTGTTTTTT
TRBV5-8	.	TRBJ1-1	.	CASTTGTTVATEAFF	TGTGCCAGCACAACCGGGACAACCGTGGCCACTGAAGCTTTCTTT
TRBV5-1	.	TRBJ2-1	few	CASTPGRSYNEQFF	TGCGCCAGCACCCCGGGACGGTCCTACAATGAGCAGTTCTTC
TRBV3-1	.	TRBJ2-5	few	CASSHYRDTEETQYF	TGTGCCAGCAGCCATTACCGGGACACCGAAGAGACCCAGTACTTC
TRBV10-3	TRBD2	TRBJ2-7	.	CAISDVGTSGTGYEQYF	TGTGCCATCAGCGACGTCGGGACTAGCGGGACGGGCTACGAGCAGTACTTC
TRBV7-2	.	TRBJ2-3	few	CASSLLGSSDTQYF	TGTGCCAGCAGCTTACTCGGGTCCTCAGATACGCAGTATTTT
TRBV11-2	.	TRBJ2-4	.	CASSSTGMPAKNIQYF	TGTGCCAGCAGCTCCACAGGGATGCCGGCCAAAAACATTCAGTACTTC
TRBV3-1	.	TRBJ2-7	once	CASSRRGGTYEQYF	TGTGCCAGCAGCAGGAGGGGAGGAACCTACGAGCAGTACTTC
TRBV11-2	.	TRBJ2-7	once	CVSSSNYEQYF	TGTGTCAGCAGCTCGAACTACGAGCAGTACTTC
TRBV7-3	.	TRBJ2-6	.	CASSLRAASGANVLTF	TGTGCCAGCAGCTTACGAGCAGCTTCTGGGGCCAACGTCCTGACTTTC
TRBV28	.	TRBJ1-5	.	CATSGGGNQPQHF	TGTGCCACCTCTGGGGGGGGCAATCAGCCCCAGCATTTT
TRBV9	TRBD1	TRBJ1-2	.	CASTPGQGRRGYTF	TGTGCCAGCACCCCGGGACAGGGGAGGAGAGGCTACACCTTC
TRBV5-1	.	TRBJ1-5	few	CASSLDGAGTNQPQHF	TGCGCCAGCAGCTTGGATGGGGCAGGGACGAATCAGCCCCAGCATTTT
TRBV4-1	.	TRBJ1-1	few	CASSQPGMVDTEAFF	TGCGCCAGCAGCCAACCGGGGATGGTTGACACTGAAGCTTTCTTT
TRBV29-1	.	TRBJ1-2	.	CSVEDSGQGPGYTF	TGCAGCGTTGAAGATTCAGGGCAGGGGCCTGGCTACACCTTC
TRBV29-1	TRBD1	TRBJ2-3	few	CSVRTGSTDTQYF	TGCAGCGTGAGGACAGGTAGCACAGATACGCAGTATTTT
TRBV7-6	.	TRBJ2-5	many	CASSPHVQETQYF	TGTGCCAGCAGCCCTCACGTCCAAGAGACCCAGTACTTC
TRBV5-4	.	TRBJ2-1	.	CASSSWDLYNEQFF	TGTGCCAGCAGCTCCTGGGACCTTTACAATGAGCAGTTCTTC
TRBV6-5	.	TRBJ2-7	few	CASSYATRGGEQYF	TGTGCCAGCAGTTACGCAACCAGGGGAGGCGAGCAGTACTTC
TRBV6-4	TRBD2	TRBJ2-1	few	CASSNPGLANNEQFF	TGTGCCAGCAGTAACCCGGGACTAGCGAACAATGAGCAGTTCTTC
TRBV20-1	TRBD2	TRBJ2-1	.	CSATTGTKYNEQFF	TGCAGTGCCACCACCGGGACTAAATACAATGAGCAGTTCTTC
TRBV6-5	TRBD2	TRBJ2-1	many	CASRPGTSGVGEQFF	TGTGCCAGCAGGCCCGGGACTAGCGGGGTGGGTGAGCAGTTCTTC
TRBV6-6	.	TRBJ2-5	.	CASSYRQPRETQYF	TGTGCCAGCAGTTACCGACAACCACGAGAGACCCAGTACTTC
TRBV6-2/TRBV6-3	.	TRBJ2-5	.	CASTLVGETQYF	TGTGCCAGCACTTTGGTCGGGGAGACCCAGTACTTC